This record covers a single T cell receptor beta chain. Its antigen is undetermined. This sample was included in a study of T cell responses to AZD1222 COVID-19 vaccine. General study results and limits: Spike-spanning, vaccine-associated CD4 TCRs were dominant at 160-218 and 743-854. In a largely white British group with more females than males, clonal diversity was possibly underestimated.

TCRdb's table, derived via immunoSEQ multiplex PCR, lists solely in-frame clones and lacks some. Seen here are more than 120,000 clones, approximately 91% observed once, and the top ten hold about 5.4%. Germline V gene sequence: CDR1 MNHEY, CDR2 SMNVEV (reference sequence). Trimming shortened V by 1 base and J by 0 bases, and 19 bases separated the two germline ends. The length of the CDR3 is 19 residues. The clonotype comes from an adult who received the MenACWY meningococcal vaccine as a control. The sequencing used peripheral blood, collected 28 days after the second dose of the MenACWY control vaccine. V and J are TRBV27 and TRBJ2-1; tentative D call: TRBD2 (7 bases). As DNA, the CDR3 is TGTGCCAGCAGTTTATGGGGGGGGCGCCTTGGGAGCTCCTACAATGAGCAGTTCTTC. Protein: CASSLWGGRLGSSYNEQFF.